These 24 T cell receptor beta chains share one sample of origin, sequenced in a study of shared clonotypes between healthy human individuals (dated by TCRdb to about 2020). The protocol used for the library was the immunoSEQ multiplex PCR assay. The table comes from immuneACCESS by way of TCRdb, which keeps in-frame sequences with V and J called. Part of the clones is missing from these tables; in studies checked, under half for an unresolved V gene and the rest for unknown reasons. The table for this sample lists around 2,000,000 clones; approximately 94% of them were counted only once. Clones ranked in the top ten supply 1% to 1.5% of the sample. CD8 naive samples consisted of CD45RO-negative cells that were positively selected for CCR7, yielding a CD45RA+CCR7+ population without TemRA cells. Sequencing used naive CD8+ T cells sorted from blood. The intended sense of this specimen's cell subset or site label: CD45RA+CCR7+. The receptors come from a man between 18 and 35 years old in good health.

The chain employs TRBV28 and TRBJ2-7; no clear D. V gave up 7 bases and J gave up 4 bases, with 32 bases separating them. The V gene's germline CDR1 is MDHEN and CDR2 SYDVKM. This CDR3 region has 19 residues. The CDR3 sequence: CASTPQTGPYSKSFYEQYF. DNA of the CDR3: TGTGCCAGCACCCCGCAGACCGGGCCCTATAGTAAGTCTTTTTACGAGCAGTACTTC.

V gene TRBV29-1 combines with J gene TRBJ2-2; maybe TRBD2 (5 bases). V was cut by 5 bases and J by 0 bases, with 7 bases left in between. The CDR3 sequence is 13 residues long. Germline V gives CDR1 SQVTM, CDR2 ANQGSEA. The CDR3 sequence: CSVTGTNTGELFF. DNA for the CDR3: TGCAGCGTTACGGGAACGAACACCGGGGAGCTGTTTTTT.

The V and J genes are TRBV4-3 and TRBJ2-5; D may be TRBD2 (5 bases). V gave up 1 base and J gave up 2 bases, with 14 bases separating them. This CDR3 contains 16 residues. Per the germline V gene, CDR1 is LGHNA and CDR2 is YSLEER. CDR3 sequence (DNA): TGCGCCAGCAGCCAAGGGCCTGCGGGTAGTCAAGAGACCCAGTACTTC. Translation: CASSQGPAGSQETQYF.

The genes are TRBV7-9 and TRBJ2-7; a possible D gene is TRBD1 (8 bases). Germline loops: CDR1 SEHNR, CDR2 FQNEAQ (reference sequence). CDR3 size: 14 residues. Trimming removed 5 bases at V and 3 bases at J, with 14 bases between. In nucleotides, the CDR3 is TGTGCCAGCAGCGGGGGGGACAGGAGCTACGAGCAGTACTTC. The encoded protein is CASSGGDRSYEQYF.

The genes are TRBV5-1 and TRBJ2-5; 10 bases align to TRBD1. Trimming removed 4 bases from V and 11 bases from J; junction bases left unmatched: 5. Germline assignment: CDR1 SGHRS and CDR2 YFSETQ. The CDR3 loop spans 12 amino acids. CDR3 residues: CASSGGTGEQYF. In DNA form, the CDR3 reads TGCGCCAGCAGCGGAGGGACAGGGGAACAGTACTTC.

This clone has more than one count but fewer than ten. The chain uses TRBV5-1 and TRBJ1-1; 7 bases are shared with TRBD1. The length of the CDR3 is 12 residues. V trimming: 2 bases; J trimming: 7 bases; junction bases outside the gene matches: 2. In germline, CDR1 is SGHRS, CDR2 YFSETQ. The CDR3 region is CASSLTGVEAFF. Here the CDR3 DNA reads TGCGCCAGCAGCTTAACAGGGGTTGAAGCTTTCTTT.

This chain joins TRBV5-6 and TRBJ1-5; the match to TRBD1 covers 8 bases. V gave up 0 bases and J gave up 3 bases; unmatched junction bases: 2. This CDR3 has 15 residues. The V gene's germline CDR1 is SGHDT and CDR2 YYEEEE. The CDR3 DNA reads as TGTGCCAGCAGCTTGGGGGACAGGATCAATCAGCCCCAGCATTTT. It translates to CASSLGDRINQPQHF.

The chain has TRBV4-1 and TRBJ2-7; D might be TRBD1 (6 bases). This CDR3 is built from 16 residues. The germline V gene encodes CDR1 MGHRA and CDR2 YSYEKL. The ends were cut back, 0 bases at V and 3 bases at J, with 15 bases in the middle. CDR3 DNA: TGCGCCAGCAGCCAAGACCGGGACATTAACTTCTACGAGCAGTACTTC. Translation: CASSQDRDINFYEQYF.

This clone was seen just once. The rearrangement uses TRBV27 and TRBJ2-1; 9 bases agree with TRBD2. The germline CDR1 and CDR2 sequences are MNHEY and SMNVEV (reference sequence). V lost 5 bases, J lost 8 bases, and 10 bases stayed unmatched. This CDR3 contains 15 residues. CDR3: CASSIPGLATDEQFF. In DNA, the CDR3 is TGTGCCAGCAGTATCCCGGGACTAGCAACGGATGAGCAGTTCTTC.

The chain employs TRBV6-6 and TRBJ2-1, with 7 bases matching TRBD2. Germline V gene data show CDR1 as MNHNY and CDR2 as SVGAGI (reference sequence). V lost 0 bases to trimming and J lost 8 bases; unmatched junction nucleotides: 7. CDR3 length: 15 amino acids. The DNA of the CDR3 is TGTGCCAGCAGTTACTCTTTGGGGGGGGGATATGAGCAGTTCTTC. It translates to CASSYSLGGGYEQFF.

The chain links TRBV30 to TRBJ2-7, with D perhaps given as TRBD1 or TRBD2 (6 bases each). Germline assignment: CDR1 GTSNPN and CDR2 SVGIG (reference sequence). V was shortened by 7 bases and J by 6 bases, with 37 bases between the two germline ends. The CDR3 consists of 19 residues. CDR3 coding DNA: TGTGCCTACACAGATCCCACGGAGGGGGAAGTTTTTAGGGGACTCGAGCAGTACTTC. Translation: CAYTDPTEGEVFRGLEQYF.

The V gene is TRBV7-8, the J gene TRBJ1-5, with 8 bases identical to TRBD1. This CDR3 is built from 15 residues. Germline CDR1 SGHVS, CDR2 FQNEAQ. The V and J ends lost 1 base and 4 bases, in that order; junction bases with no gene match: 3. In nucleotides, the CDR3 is TGTGCCAGCAGCTTAGGGACAGGGTTGAATCAGCCCCAGCATTTT. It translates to CASSLGTGLNQPQHF. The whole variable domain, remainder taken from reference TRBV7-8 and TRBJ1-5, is GAGVSQSPRYKVAKRGQDVALRCDPISGHVSLFWYQQALGQGPEFLTYFQNEAQLDKSGLPSDRFFAERPEGSVSTLKIQRTQQEDSAVYLCASSLGTGLNQPQHFGDGTRLSIL.

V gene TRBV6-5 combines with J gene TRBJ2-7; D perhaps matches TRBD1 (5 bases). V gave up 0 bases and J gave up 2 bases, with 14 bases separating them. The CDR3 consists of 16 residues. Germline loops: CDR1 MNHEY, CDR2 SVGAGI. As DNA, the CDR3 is TGTGCCAGCAGTTACTCTGTAGGGGAAGCTGCCTACGAGCAGTACTTC. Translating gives CASSYSVGEAAYEQYF.

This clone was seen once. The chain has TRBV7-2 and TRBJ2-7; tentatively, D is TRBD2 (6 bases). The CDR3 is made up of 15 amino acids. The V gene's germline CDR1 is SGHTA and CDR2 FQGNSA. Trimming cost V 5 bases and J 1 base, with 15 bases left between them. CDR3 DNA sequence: TGTGCCAGCAGCGCCGGCGGGACGCGGTCCTACGAGCAGTACTTC. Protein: CASSAGGTRSYEQYF. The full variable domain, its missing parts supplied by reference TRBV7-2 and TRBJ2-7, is GAGVSQSPSNKVTEKGKDVELRCDPISGHTALYWYRQSLGQGLEFLIYFQGNSAPDKSGLPSDRFSAERTGGSVSTLTIQRTQQEDSAVYLCASSAGGTRSYEQYFGPGTRLTVT.

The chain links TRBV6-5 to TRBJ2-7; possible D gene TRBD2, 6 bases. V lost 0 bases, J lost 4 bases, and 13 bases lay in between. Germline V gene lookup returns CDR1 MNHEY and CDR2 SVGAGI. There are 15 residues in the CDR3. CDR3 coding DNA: TGTGCCAGCAGTTACTCGATGGAGGGTTCTTACGAGCAGTACTTC. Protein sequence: CASSYSMEGSYEQYF.

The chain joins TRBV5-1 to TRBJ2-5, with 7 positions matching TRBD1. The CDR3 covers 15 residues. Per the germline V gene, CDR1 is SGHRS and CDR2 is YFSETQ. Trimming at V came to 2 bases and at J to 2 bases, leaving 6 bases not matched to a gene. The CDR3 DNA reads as TGCGCCAGCAGCTTCGAGGGGGCCCCACAAGAGACCCAGTACTTC. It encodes CASSFEGAPQETQYF.

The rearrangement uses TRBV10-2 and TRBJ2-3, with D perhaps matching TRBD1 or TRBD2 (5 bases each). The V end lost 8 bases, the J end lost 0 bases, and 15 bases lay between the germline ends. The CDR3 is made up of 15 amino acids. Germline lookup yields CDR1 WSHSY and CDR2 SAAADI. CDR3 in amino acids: CASWTRDGSTDTQYF. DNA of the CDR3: TGCGCCAGCTGGACCCGGGACGGTAGCACAGATACGCAGTATTTT.

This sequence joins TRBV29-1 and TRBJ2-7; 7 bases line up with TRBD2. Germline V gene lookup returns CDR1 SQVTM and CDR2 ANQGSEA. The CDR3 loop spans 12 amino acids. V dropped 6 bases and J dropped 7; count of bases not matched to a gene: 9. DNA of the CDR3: TGCAGCGTCCCAAACGGGGGAGGGGAGCAGTACTTC. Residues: CSVPNGGGEQYF.

The CDR3 reads CASSGEPQSSGNTIYF. The CDR3 DNA is TGCGCCAGCAGCGGAGAGCCACAGAGCTCTGGAAACACCATATATTTT. This sequence joins TRBV5-1 and TRBJ1-3; D remains ambiguous. There are 16 residues in the CDR3. V lost 4 bases and J lost 0, with 14 bases in between. Germline V CDR1 and CDR2: SGHRS, YFSETQ.

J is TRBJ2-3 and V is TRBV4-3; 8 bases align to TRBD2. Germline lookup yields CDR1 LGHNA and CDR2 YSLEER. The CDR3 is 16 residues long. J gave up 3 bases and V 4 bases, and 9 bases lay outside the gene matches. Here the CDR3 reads CASSPNRGLGTDTQYF. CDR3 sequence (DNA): TGCGCCAGCAGCCCCAATCGGGGACTAGGGACAGATACGCAGTATTTT.

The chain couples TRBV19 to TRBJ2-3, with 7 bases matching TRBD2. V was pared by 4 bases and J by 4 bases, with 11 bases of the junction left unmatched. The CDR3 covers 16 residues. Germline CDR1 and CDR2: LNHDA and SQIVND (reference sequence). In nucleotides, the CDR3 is TGTGCCAGTAGTACCCCGTTTAACGGGAGGTCAGATACGCAGTATTTT. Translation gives CASSTPFNGRSDTQYF.

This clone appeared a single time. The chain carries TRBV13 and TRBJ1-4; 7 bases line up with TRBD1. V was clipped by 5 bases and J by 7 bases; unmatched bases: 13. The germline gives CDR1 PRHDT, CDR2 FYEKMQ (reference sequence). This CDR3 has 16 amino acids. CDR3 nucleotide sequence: TGTGCCAGCAGCCTCGGGACAGACGCCTTATCTGAAAAACTGTTTTTT. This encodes CASSLGTDALSEKLFF.

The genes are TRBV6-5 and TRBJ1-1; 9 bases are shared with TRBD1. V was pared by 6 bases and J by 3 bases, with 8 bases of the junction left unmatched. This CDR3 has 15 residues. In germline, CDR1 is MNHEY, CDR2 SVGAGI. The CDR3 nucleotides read TGTGCCAGCAGCGGGGACAGGGAAAGGGACACTGAAGCTTTCTTT. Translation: CASSGDRERDTEAFF.

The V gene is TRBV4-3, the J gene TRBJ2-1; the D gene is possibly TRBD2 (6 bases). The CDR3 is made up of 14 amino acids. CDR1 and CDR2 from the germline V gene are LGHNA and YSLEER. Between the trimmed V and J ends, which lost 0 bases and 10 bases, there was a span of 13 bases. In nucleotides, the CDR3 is TGCGCCAGCAGCCAAGATAAGATCGGAGGGGAGCAGTTCTTC. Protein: CASSQDKIGGEQFF.